This T cell receptor (beta chain) was sequenced during a study of blood T cell repertoires in COVID-19 (dated by TCRdb to 2018 to 2021). As for the study more broadly: Collaborator samples came from the United States, Italy and Spain and covered acute and convalescent phases of COVID-19. The prospective study material was composed of cDNA or gDNA derived from T cells, B-cell-depleted T cells, or PBMCs. Deeply sampled blood TCRbeta repertoires from subjects exposed to, actively infected with, or recovered from COVID-19 were included in the dataset. A freely available public database, intended as a resource for researchers studying the immune response to SARS-CoV-2, is where the repertoires were released. The samples were drawn from two sources: the first 160 participants of the ongoing ImmuneRACE study, and 1,200 or so subjects contributed by 6 global collaborators. A de-identified subject ID, COVID-19 status, age in years and sex were almost always included in the sample metadata. Where HLA class I and class II types were available, the types were taken from metadata supplied by the sample provider, not from assay-based typing. The investigation overall reported the following: The quantity of clinical and demographic metadata differed by source and by participant and was supplied without curation.

From a lookup of the germline V gene, CDR1 and CDR2 are MNHEY and SVGAGI. At the junction V is shortened by 6 bases and J by 0 bases, with 6 bases in between. From the cysteine up to the phenylalanine, the CDR3 has a length of 13 residues. The entry retains the CDR3 DNA only, 39 bases that are in frame from base 1. The immunoSEQ Assay, a bias-controlled multiplex PCR, was used to amplify TCRbeta CDR3 regions from genomic DNA. The study's own analysis went as follows. The number of nucleated cells in each sample was estimated by amplification of reference gene primers within the assay. Sequence reads were collapsed and filtered to measure the absolute abundance of every unique TCRbeta CDR3 rearrangement. For each sample, productive Simpson clonality was calculated as the square root of Simpson's diversity index across productive rearrangements. TCRdb took this table from immuneACCESS and kept in-frame rearrangements with V and J called. Such tables lack part of the clones; where checked against another copy, unresolved V genes explain under half of the gap, and the rest is unexplained. V, J and clone size are those of that table, while D and trimming were read from the DNA. For this sample the table gives about 100,000 clones, of which almost 90% were detected only once. 1.5% of the sample comes from the top ten.

As regards this clone: Its antigen is currently not known. Base qualities are missing; no much larger clone stands one base away. Other DNA sequences from this sample encode an identical CDR3 as well.

The collaborating institutions used their own protocols to collect whole blood in K2EDTA tubes. For TCRbeta analysis, collaborators shipped samples in one of three forms: frozen whole blood, isolated PBMCs, or DNA extracted from either of those sample types. This sequence was found in a human donor with active COVID-19. The donor label of this sample is uncertain. The sample consisted of peripheral blood. The chain is encoded by TRBV6-5 joined to TRBJ1-5; the D gene lacks a confident call. The CDR3 protein is CASSRGSNQPQHF. The nucleotide sequence is TGTGCCAGCAGCCGCGGTAGCAATCAGCCCCAGCATTTT.